What follows describes a single T cell receptor beta chain. The antigen is not known. This entry comes from a study of cytomegalovirus exposure and HLA in healthy donors. From germline, CDR1 is SGDLS and CDR2 YYNGEE. J gave up 6 bases and V 7 bases, and 8 bases lay outside the gene matches. This CDR3 is 13 amino acids long. With 60 Vbeta and 13 Jbeta primers, the PCR was carried out. Sequencing used immunoSEQ multiplex PCR; TCRdb keeps in-frame clones, though not all of them. Here the sample spans 140,000 or so clones, 60% to 80% being singletons. Among the donors, all were healthy bone marrow donors. Whole-study findings and limits: The authors later found most CMV-associated TCR beta chains appeared HLA-restricted. Specific recognition of CMV antigens was confirmed in vitro for three chains (all CMV-associated). Association of a missense DCLRE1C variant with TCR beta V- and J-gene trimming was reported in a later analysis.

The sequenced material came from PBMCs. The sequence was collected from a woman aged 25 to 39 in good health and CMV-seronegative. This chain joins TRBV9 and TRBJ1-2; 8 nucleotides match TRBD1. This CDR3 is CASGTGQANGYTF. The CDR3 DNA reads as TGTGCCAGCGGAACGGGACAGGCCAATGGCTACACCTTC.